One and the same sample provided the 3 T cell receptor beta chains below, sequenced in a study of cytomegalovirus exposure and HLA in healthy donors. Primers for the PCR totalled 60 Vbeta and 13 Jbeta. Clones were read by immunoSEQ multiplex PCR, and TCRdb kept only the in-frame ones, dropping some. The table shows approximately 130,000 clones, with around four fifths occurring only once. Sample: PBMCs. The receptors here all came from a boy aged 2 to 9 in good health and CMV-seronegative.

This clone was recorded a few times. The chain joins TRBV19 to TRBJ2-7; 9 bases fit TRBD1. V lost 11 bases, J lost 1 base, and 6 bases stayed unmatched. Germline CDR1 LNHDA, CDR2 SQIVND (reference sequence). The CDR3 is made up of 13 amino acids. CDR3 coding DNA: TGTGCCGGGACAGGGAACTTATCCTACGAGCAGTACGTC. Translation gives CAGTGNLSYEQYV.

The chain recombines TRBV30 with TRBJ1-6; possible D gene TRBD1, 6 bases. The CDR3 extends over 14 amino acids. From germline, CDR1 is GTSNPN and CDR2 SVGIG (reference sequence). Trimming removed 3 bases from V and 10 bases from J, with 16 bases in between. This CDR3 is CAWSHTGSHSPLHF. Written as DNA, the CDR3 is TGTGCCTGGAGCCATACAGGGTCACACTCACCCCTCCACTTT.

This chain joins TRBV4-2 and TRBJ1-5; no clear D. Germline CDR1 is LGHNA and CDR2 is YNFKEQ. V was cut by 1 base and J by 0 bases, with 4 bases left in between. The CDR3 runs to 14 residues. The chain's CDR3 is CASSQGLSNQPQHF. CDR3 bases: TGTGCCAGCAGCCAAGGGCTTAGCAATCAGCCCCAGCATTTT.